The following is a TCR beta chain sequence with its context. These data are taken from a study of blood T cell repertoires in COVID-19. Background on the study: COVID-19 samples, acute and convalescent, were from the United States, Italy and Spain. T cells, B-cell-depleted T cells, or PBMCs provided the cDNA or gDNA that served as material.

Study processing details: For nucleated cells, counts were estimated from reference gene primer amplification. The protocol was immunoSEQ multiplex PCR, while the TCRdb copy is restricted to in-frame clones and leaves out a portion. V and J calls and clone size come straight from that table; D and trimming were deduced from the DNA. In the table there are under 85,000 clones, approximately 82% of which are singletons. The CDR3 covers 14 residues. Germline V gene sequence: CDR1 SGHAT, CDR2 FQNNGV. Trimming shortened V by 5 bases and J by 4 bases, and 13 bases separated the two germline ends. Sequencing was performed on peripheral blood. The chain links TRBV11-2 to TRBJ2-3; possibly TRBD1 for D (6 bases). This clonotype originated in an older man with active or convalescent COVID-19. The CDR3 DNA reads as TGTGCCAGCAGCCTAGGACAGAGCGCAGATACGCAGTATTTT. Residues: CASSLGQSADTQYF.